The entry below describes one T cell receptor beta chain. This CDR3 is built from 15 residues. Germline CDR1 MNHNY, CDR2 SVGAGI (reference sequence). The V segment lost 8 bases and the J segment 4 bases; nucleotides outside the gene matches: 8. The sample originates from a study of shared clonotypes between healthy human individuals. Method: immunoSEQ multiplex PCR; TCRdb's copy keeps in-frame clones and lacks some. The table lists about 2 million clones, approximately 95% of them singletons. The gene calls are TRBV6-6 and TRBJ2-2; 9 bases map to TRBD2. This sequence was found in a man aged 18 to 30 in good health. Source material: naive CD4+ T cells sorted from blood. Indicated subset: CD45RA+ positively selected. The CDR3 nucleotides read TGTGCCAGCCGTAGCGGGAGCGTCGCCACCGGGGAGCTGTTTTTT. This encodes CASRSGSVATGELFF.